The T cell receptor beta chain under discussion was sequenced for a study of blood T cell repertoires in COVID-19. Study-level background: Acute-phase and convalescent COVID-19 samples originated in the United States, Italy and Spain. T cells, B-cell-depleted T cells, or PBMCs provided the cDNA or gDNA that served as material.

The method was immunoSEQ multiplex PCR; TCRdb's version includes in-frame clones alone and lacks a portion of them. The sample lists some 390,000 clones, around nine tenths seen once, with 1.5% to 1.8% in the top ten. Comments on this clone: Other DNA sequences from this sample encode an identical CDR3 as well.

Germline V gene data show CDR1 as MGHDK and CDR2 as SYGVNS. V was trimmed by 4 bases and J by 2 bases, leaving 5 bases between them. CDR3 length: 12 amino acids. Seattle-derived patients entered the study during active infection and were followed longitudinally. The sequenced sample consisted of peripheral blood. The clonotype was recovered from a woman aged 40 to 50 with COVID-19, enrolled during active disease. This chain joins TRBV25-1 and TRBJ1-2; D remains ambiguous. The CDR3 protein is CASSAANYGYTF. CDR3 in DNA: TGTGCCAGCAGTGCAGCGAACTATGGCTACACCTTC.